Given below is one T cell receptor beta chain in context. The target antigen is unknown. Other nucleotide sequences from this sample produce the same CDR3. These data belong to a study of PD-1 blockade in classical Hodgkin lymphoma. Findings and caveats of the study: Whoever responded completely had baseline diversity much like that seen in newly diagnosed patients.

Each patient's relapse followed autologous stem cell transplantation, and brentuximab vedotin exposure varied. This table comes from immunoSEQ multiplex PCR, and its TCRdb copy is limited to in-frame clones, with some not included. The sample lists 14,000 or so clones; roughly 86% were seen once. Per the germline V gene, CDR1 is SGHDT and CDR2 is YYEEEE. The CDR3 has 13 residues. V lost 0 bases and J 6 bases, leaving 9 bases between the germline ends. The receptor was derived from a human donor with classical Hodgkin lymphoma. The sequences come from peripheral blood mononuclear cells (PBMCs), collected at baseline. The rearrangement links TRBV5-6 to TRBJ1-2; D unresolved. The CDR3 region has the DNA TGTGCCAGCAGCTTGGGAAGGGAAGATGGCTACACCTTC. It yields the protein CASSLGREDGYTF.